Following are 6 T cell receptor beta chains from one sample sequenced in a study of cytomegalovirus exposure and HLA in healthy donors. The PCR contained 60 Vbeta and 13 Jbeta primers. Assay: immunoSEQ multiplex PCR; the TCRdb copy retains only in-frame clones and omits some. The table records approximately 140,000 clones, roughly 80% of them present only once. What was sequenced was PBMCs. The receptors originated from a boy aged 5 to 17 in good health and CMV-seronegative.

This clone was picked up one time. CDR3 protein: CAWNVNSNQPQHF. The DNA for the CDR3 is TGTGCCTGGAATGTCAATAGCAATCAGCCCCAGCATTTT. This rearrangement joins TRBV30 to TRBJ1-5, with D hard to call. Germline values: CDR1 GTSNPN, CDR2 SVGIG (reference sequence). The V gene lost 4 bases and the J gene lost 0 bases, with 7 bases spanning the gap. This CDR3 has 13 amino acids.

About this clone: Other DNA sequences within the sample encode an identical CDR3. The chain combines TRBV5-6 with TRBJ1-1, with D unclear. The CDR3 is 14 residues long. Germline V CDR1 and CDR2: SGHDT, YYEEEE. The ends were cut back, 3 bases at V and 2 bases at J, with 11 bases in the middle. CDR3 coding DNA: TGTGCCAGCAGCTCTGCGGGCCGTAACACTGAAGCTTTCTTT. Translated, it gives CASSSAGRNTEAFF.

The chain carries TRBV7-8 and TRBJ1-1; D is ambiguous. CDR3 size: 13 residues. The V end was cut by 4 bases, the J end by 1 base, with 7 bases between. Per germline, CDR1 SGHVS and CDR2 FQNEAQ. The CDR3 nucleotides read TGTGCCAGCAGCTCGGTCGGGAACACTGAAGCTTTCTTT. Protein: CASSSVGNTEAFF.

CDR3 nucleotides: TGTGCCAGCAGCCACCGGGACAGGGTCAATGAGCAGTTCTTC. As protein: CASSHRDRVNEQFF. V is TRBV14 and J is TRBJ2-1, with 9 bases that match TRBD1. V was pared by 3 bases and J by 6 bases, with 3 bases of the junction left unmatched. The CDR3 is 14 amino acids. Per germline, CDR1 SGHDN and CDR2 FVKESK. The entire variable domain, with the rest obtained from reference TRBV14 and TRBJ2-1, is as follows: EAGVTQFPSHSVIEKGQTVTLRCDPISGHDNLYWYRRVMGKEIKFLLHFVKESKQDESGMPNNRFLAERTGGTYSTLKVQPAELEDSGVYFCASSHRDRVNEQFFGPGTRLTVL.

The rearrangement joins TRBV7-2 to TRBJ2-7, with 7 bases fitting TRBD1. The CDR3 extends over 16 amino acids. With V trimmed by 5 bases and J by 7 bases, 17 bases remained unmatched. Per germline, CDR1 SGHTA and CDR2 FQGNSA. As DNA, the CDR3 is TGTGCCAGCAGCCCCACAGCCGGGACAGCCGGTTGGGAGCAGTACTTC. Translating gives CASSPTAGTAGWEQYF.

This clone was counted a single time. V and J are TRBV5-6 and TRBJ1-2; D might be TRBD1 (5 bases). V was shortened by 3 bases and J by 3 bases, with 15 bases between the two germline ends. CDR3 length: 15 residues. Germline V gives CDR1 SGHDT, CDR2 YYEEEE. The CDR3 loop is CASSWPTDLDYGYTF. The CDR3 DNA follows: TGTGCCAGCAGCTGGCCGACAGATCTGGACTATGGCTACACCTTC.